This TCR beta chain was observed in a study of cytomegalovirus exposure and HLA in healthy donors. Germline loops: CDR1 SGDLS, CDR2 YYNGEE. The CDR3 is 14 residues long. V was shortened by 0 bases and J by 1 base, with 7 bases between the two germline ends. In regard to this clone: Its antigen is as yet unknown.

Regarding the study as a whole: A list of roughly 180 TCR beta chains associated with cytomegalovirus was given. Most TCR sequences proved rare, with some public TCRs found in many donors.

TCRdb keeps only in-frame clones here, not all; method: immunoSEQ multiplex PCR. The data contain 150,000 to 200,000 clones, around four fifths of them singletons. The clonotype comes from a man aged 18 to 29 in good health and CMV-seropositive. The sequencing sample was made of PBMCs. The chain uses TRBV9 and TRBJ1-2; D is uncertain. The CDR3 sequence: CASSVVEGNYGYTF. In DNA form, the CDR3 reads TGTGCCAGCAGCGTAGTCGAGGGTAACTATGGCTACACCTTC.